This T cell receptor beta chain was documented in a study of cytotoxic CD8 clonotypes in ibrutinib-treated CLL. Study-level results: Progressing and sustained-remission patients had different sampling times. Shared public clonotypes were rare, and on treatment they either got smaller or stayed the same. Baseline levels of clonality went above those of age-matched healthy donors and moved with circulating CD8+ T-cell counts.

V was clipped by 0 bases and J by 5 bases, with 9 bases between them. CDR3 length: 14 residues. Germline assignment: CDR1 SGHKS and CDR2 YYEKEE (reference sequence). Researchers set a sequencing depth target of 1 in 200,000 to 1 in 1 million T cells. Assay used: immunoSEQ multiplex PCR; TCRdb lists only in-frame clones, some missing. In the table there are about 310,000 clones, roughly 85% of which are singletons. Concerning this clone itself: As yet, its antigen is unknown.

Sequencing was performed on PBMCs, taken before ibrutinib treatment. This TCR was recovered from a human donor with chronic lymphocytic leukemia. This chain joins TRBV5-5 and TRBJ1-5; D is unclear. The CDR3 DNA reads TGTGCCAGCAGCTTGGTGGCGGCTGATCAGCCCCAGCATTTT. Translated, it gives CASSLVAADQPQHF.